The rows below give T cell receptor beta chains drawn from one sample of a study of T cells after somatic rescue of genetic block. Measured with immunoSEQ multiplex PCR; TCRdb has only the in-frame clones, and not every one. Of over 10,000 clones listed, under 85% are singletons. The sequenced sample was peripheral blood mononuclear cells (PBMCs). The receptors derive from a boy aged 5-17 years. Both conserved end residues are part of each CDR3. Each record gives: J gene, D gene, V gene, clone size, CDR3 DNA, CDR3 protein. The D gene is left open where the match is weak. The size field is filled for only some rows; it gives once, few, many or a size class.

>TRBJ2-7|NA|TRBV6-5|few
TGTGCCAGCGCAGGTGGCGGCCCCTCCTACGAGCAGTACTTC
CASAGGGPSYEQYF
>TRBJ1-2|NA|TRBV7-8|NA
TGTGCCAGCAGCTTAGCACCGGACTATGGCTACACCTTC
CASSLAPDYGYTF
>TRBJ2-3|TRBD1|TRBV5-1|NA
TGCGCCAGCAGCTTCGGGACAGGACTACTAGATACGCAGTATTTT
CASSFGTGLLDTQYF
>TRBJ1-1|NA|TRBV5-4|NA
TGTGCCAGCAGCTTCCCCACAGTCCTTGGGGACACTGAAGCTTTCTTT
CASSFPTVLGDTEAFF
>TRBJ2-1|TRBD2|TRBV5-1|once
TGCGCCAGCAGCCAGTCCAACCCAACCGGGACTAGCGGGAGTAATGAGCAGTTCTTC
CASSQSNPTGTSGSNEQFF
>TRBJ2-7|NA|TRBV28|NA
TGTGCCAGCAGTTCCCAGGAGTACGAGCAGTACTTC
CASSSQEYEQYF
>TRBJ1-2|NA|TRBV5-1|few
TGCGCCAGCAGCTCCGGCGAAGGGACGGCTTGGGGACTGGCTAACTATGGCTACACCTTC
CASSSGEGTAWGLANYGYTF
>TRBJ2-7|TRBD2|TRBV27|NA
TGTGCCAGCAGTTTAAGACTAGCGGGATTCTACGAGCAGTACTTC
CASSLRLAGFYEQYF
>TRBJ1-3|NA|TRBV30|once
TGTGCCTGGAGTTGGAAATCCGGAAACACCATATATTTT
CAWSWKSGNTIYF
>TRBJ2-1|TRBD1|TRBV18|NA
TGTGCCAGCTCTCCCACGGACAGGCCCAGGGATGAGCAGTTCTTC
CASSPTDRPRDEQFF
>TRBJ2-3|NA|TRBV30|NA
TGTGCCTGGAAGACCCACCTTAGCGGAGATACGCAGTATTTT
CAWKTHLSGDTQYF
>TRBJ1-4|NA|TRBV6-5|NA
TGTGCCAGCAGTTACTCGCAAGGAGCAGGTGAAAAACTGTTTTTT
CASSYSQGAGEKLFF
>TRBJ2-1|NA|TRBV29-1|NA
TGCAGCGTTGCCCTAGCGCCCAATGAGCAGTTCTTC
CSVALAPNEQFF